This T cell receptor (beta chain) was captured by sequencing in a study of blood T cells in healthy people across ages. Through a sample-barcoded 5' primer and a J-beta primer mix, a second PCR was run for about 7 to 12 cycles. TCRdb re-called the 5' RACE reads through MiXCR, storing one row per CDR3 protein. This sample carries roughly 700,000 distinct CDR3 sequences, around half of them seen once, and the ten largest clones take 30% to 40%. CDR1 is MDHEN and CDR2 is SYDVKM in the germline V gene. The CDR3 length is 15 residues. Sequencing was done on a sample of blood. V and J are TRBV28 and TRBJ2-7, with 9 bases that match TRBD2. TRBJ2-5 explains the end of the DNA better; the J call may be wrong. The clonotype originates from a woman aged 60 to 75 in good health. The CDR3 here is CASSTRSGSGETQYF. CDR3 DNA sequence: TGTGCCAGCAGTACCCGTAGCGGGAGTGGAGAGACCCAGTACTTC.